This TCR beta chain was sequenced for a study of early T cells in non-severe SARS-CoV-2 infection. The CDR3 has 16 amino acids. Germline V CDR1 and CDR2: SGHVS, FNYEAQ. With 3 bases removed from V and 3 bases from J, the gap between germline ends came to 14 bases. The table lists this clonotype with many counts. MiXCR, applied by TCRdb to the 5' RACE reads, yields one record per CDR3 protein. Of about 39,000 distinct CDR3 sequences listed, less than 7% were seen once; the top ten hold roughly 4.5%. This chain links TRBV7-6 with TRBJ2-2; unclear D gene. The sequence was collected from an adult who was a healthcare worker with PCR-confirmed SARS-CoV-2 infection or an uninfected control (not recorded which). The input for sequencing was whole blood, taken at baseline. The CDR3 coding sequence is TGTGCCAGCAGCTTGACCAGCATCGGGTACACCGGGGAGCTGTTTTTT. Translation: CASSLTSIGYTGELFF.